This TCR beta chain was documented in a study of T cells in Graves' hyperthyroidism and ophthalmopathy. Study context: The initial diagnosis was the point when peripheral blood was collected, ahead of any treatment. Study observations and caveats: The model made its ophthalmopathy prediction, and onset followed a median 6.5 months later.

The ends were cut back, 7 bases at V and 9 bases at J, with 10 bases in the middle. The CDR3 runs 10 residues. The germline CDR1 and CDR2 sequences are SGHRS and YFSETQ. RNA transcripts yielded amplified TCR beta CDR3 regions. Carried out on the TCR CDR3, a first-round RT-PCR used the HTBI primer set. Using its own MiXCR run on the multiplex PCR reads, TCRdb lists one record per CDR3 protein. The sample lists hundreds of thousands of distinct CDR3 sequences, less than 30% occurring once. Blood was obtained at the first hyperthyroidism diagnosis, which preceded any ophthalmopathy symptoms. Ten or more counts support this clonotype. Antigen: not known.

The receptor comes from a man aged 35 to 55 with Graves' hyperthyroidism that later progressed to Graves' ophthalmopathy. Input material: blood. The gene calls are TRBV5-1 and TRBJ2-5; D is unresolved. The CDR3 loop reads CASLNGPQYF. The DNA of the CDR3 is TGCGCCAGCCTGAATGGTCCCCAGTACTTC.